These 10 T cell receptor beta chains originate from one sample sequenced in a study of CD8 T cells in Susac syndrome. Random-hexamer reverse transcription was applied to roughly 0.5 to 1 ug RNA. TCRdb ran MiXCR on the immunoSEQ multiplex PCR reads and lists one entry per CDR3 protein. This sample yields about 180,000 distinct CDR3 sequences, of which about 93% are seen a single time; 0.09% to 0.1% belongs to the top ten. Sequenced: CD4+ T cells from PBMCs. These receptors were collected from a human donor with multiple sclerosis.

The J gene is TRBJ2-3, the V gene TRBV19; perhaps TRBD1 as D (6 bases). CDR1 is LNHDA, CDR2 SQIVND, per germline (reference sequence). This CDR3 is built from 12 residues. Between the trimmed V and J ends, which lost 10 bases and 0 bases, there was a span of 8 bases. This CDR3 reads CATDSSTDTQYF. CDR3 DNA: TGTGCCACGGACAGCAGCACAGATACGCAGTATTTT. The variable domain in full, completed from reference TRBV19 and TRBJ2-3, reads DGGITQSPKYLFRKEGQNVTLSCEQNLNHDAMYWYRQDPGQGLRLIYYSQIVNDFQKGDIAEGYSVSREKKESFPLTVTSAQKNPTAFYLCATDSSTDTQYFGPGTRLTVL.

This chain joins TRBV12-3 or TRBV12-4 and TRBJ2-2; D remains unclear. The CDR3 totals 14 residues. The V and J ends lost 7 bases and 7 bases respectively, with 16 bases between them. DNA for the CDR3: TGTGCCAGCACTCTCCAGTACAGAGTCGGGGAGCTGTTTTTT. Protein sequence: CASTLQYRVGELFF.

The chain uses TRBV24-1 and TRBJ2-5, with 7 bases matching TRBD1. The trim removed 4 bases at V and 2 bases at J, leaving 3 bases unmatched. Germline V gives CDR1 KGHDR, CDR2 SFDVKD. The CDR3 is 14 amino acids. CDR3 sequence: CATSDPGQQETQYF. The CDR3 DNA reads TGTGCCACCAGTGACCCGGGACAGCAAGAGACCCAGTACTTC.

The table lists this clonotype with a count of one. The rearrangement links TRBV5-1 to TRBJ2-1, with 9 bases lining up with TRBD2. CDR1 and CDR2 from the germline V gene are SGHRS and YFSETQ. This CDR3 is 16 amino acids long. Losses at the gene ends were 1 base for V and 7 bases for J; bases not matched to a gene: 9. CDR3 sequence: CASSLIGRGGRNEQFF. The CDR3 region has the DNA TGCGCCAGCAGCTTGATTGGGCGGGGGGGCCGAAATGAGCAGTTCTTC.

The rearrangement uses TRBV3-1 and TRBJ2-3; D unclear. Trimming shortened V by 0 bases and J by 7 bases, and 8 bases separated the two germline ends. The CDR3 consists of 13 residues. Germline V gene data show CDR1 as LGHDT and CDR2 as YNNKEL (reference sequence). CDR3 protein: CASSQDKAHTQYF. In DNA, the CDR3 is TGTGCCAGCAGCCAAGATAAAGCACATACGCAGTATTTT.

The chain employs TRBV7-9 and TRBJ1-1, with D perhaps TRBD1 (5 bases). The V gene's germline CDR1 is SEHNR and CDR2 FQNEAQ (reference sequence). CDR3 size: 12 residues. Trimming shortened V by 5 bases and J by 7 bases, and 11 bases separated the two germline ends. CDR3 nucleotides: TGTGCCAGCAGCCTACGACAGTTTGAAGCTTTCTTT. Its translation is CASSLRQFEAFF. Together with reference TRBV7-9 and TRBJ1-1, the CDR3 gives the full variable domain: DTGVSQNPRHKITKRGQNVTFRCDPISEHNRLYWYRQTLGQGPEFLTYFQNEAQLEKSRLLSDRFSAERPKGSFSTLEIQRTEQGDSAMYLCASSLRQFEAFFGQGTRLTVV.

The chain carries TRBV6-5 and TRBJ1-2; 7 nucleotides line up with TRBD1. With V trimmed by 6 bases and J by 1 base, 5 bases remained unmatched. The germline gives CDR1 MNHEY, CDR2 SVGAGI. The CDR3 is made up of 14 amino acids. The CDR3 spells CASRRDSINYGYTF. The CDR3 coding sequence is TGTGCCAGCAGAAGGGACAGCATTAACTATGGCTACACCTTC.

The V and J genes are TRBV24-1 and TRBJ2-3, with a weak D call TRBD1 (6 bases). Germline assignment: CDR1 KGHDR and CDR2 SFDVKD. The length of the CDR3 is 15 residues. V lost 2 bases to trimming and J lost 6 bases, with 14 bases between them. Here the CDR3 reads CATSDSSTGWDTQYF. DNA of the CDR3: TGTGCCACCAGTGATTCTTCGACAGGCTGGGATACGCAGTATTTT.

This rearrangement joins TRBV10-3 to TRBJ2-1, with 12 bases that match TRBD1. The CDR3 covers 16 residues. Losses at the gene ends were 2 bases for V and 6 bases for J; bases not matched to a gene: 5. Germline V CDR1 and CDR2: ENHRY, SYGVKD. The CDR3 protein is CAISERGTGGGNEQFF. The DNA for the CDR3 is TGTGCCATCAGTGAGCGTGGGACAGGGGGCGGCAATGAGCAGTTCTTC.

This clonotype was detected only once. The chain has TRBV11-2 and TRBJ2-7, with 8 bases identical to TRBD2. CDR1 and CDR2 from the germline V gene are SGHAT and FQNNGV. CDR3 size: 14 residues. V lost 10 bases to trimming and J lost 2 bases; unmatched junction nucleotides: 10. This CDR3 is CATKRETHTYEQYF. As DNA, the CDR3 is TGTGCCACCAAGCGGGAGACCCATACCTACGAGCAGTACTTC.